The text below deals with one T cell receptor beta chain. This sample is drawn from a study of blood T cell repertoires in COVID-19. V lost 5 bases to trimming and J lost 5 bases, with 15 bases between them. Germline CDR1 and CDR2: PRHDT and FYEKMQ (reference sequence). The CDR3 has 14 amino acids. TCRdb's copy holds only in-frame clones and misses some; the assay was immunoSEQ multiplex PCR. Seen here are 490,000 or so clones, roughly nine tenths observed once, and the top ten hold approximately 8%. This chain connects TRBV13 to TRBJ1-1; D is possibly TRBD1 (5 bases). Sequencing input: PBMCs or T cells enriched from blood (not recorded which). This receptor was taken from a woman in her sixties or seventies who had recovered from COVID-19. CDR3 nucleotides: TGTGCCAGCAGCACCCGGGGGTCTTCGACTGAAGCTTTCTTT. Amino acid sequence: CASSTRGSSTEAFF.